This T cell receptor (beta chain) stems from a study of T cells after yellow fever vaccination. Study context: Each low-cell-number fraction was prepared by means of SMART-Seq v4 Ultra Low Input.

This clonotype was found many times. They built TCR cDNA with 5'RACE template switching, a step that put in a universal primer site and UMIs. TCRdb called the 5' RACE reads again in MiXCR, with one record for every CDR3 protein. The sample gives about 110,000 distinct CDR3 sequences, 8% to 9.5% of which show up once; around 25% is in the top ten. Here the sequenced sample was CD8+ T cells sorted from PBMCs, taken 45 days after the yellow fever booster vaccination. The sequence was collected from a young man who received the YFV17D yellow fever vaccine.

CDR3 protein: CASSPPGGQQETQYF. CDR3 DNA sequence: TGTGCCAGCAGCCCGCCGGGTGGTCAGCAAGAGACCCAGTACTTC. The V and J genes are TRBV11-2 and TRBJ2-5, with D hard to call. The CDR3 spans 15 residues. Germline V CDR1 and CDR2: SGHAT, FQNNGV. V lost 5 bases and J lost 2, with 15 bases in between.